This T cell receptor (beta chain) was captured by sequencing in a study of patients and donors after allogeneic stem cell transplantation. The germline V gene has CDR1 SGHTA and CDR2 FQGNSA. Trimming removed 0 bases from V and 7 bases from J; junction bases left unmatched: 8. This CDR3 spans 15 amino acids. TCRdb independently ran MiXCR on the RT-PCR reads; one entry per CDR3 protein. The sample contains about 150,000 distinct CDR3 sequences, about a third of which appear only once. What was sequenced was blood, either unsorted or a sorted T cell fraction (not recorded which). This chain uses TRBV7-2 with TRBJ2-5; 7 bases align to TRBD1. This TCR was recovered from a human donor who was either an allogeneic HSCT recipient or a stem cell or donor lymphocyte infusion donor (not recorded which). It is not recorded whose cells these are; they may come from a transplant donor. The CDR3 DNA is TGTGCCAGCAGCTTAGCCCATGGGTCAGGGGGGACCCAGTACTTC. It specifies CASSLAHGSGGTQYF.